This T cell receptor beta chain was captured in a study of CD8+ T cells in alopecia areata. Per germline, CDR1 SEHNR and CDR2 FQNEAQ (reference sequence). This CDR3 is built from 15 residues. The V end was cut by 1 base, the J end by 4 bases, with 11 bases between. Researchers took lesional scalp punch biopsies and peripheral blood from people who were alopecia areata patients. A FACSAria was used to sort CD4+ and CD8+ T cells. These cells came from PBMCs. Findings and limits, study-wide: With patients, TCR sharing proved less clear than in mice, a difference possibly related to HLA.

Extracted RNA was reverse transcribed into cDNA, the sequencing template. Libraries were prepared by immunoSEQ multiplex PCR; TCRdb keeps only in-frame clonotypes and omits some of them. The sample lists 150,000 or so clones, 47% seen once, with about 6.8% in the top ten. On this clone: Its antigen is not identified.

The sequence came from a human donor with alopecia areata. The sequenced sample was CD4+ T cells sorted from blood. The V gene is TRBV7-9, the J gene TRBJ2-1, with D unresolved. The CDR3 loop is CASSLEVAVYNEQFF. CDR3 DNA: TGTGCCAGCAGCTTAGAGGTAGCCGTGTACAATGAGCAGTTCTTC.